This T cell receptor beta chain was sequenced in a study of radiation and T cells in renal cell carcinoma. The treatment here: treatment-naive control, cytoreductive nephrectomy. Profiling relied on immunoSEQ multiplex PCR, and the TCRdb table lists in-frame clones only, not all of them. The top ten hold approximately 8% of the sample, which has some 4,000 clones, over 60% seen once. J lost 0 bases, V lost 3 bases, and 5 bases had no gene match. This CDR3 comprises 16 residues. Looked up from germline, CDR1 is SGHRS and CDR2 is YFSETQ. The TCR comes from a middle-aged man with renal cell carcinoma. V usage is TRBV5-1 and J usage is TRBJ2-2; 7 bases align to TRBD2. Specimen: tumor tissue, collected from a patient whose treatment was nephrectomy without radiotherapy. CDR3 sequence: CASSSTGTTNTGELFF. The CDR3 DNA is TGCGCCAGCAGCTCGACCGGGACTACGAACACCGGGGAGCTGTTTTTT.